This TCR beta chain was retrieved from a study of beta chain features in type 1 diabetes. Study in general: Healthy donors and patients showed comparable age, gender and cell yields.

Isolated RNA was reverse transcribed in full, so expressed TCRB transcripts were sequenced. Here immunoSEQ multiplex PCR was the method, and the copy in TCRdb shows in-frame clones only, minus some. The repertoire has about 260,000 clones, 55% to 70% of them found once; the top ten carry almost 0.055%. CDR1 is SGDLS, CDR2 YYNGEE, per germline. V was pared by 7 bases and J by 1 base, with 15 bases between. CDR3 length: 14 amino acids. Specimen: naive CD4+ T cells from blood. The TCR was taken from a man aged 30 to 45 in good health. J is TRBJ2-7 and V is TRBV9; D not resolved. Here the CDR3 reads CASVRQTPSYEQYF. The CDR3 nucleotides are TGTGCCAGCGTCCGGCAGACTCCTTCCTACGAGCAGTACTTC.